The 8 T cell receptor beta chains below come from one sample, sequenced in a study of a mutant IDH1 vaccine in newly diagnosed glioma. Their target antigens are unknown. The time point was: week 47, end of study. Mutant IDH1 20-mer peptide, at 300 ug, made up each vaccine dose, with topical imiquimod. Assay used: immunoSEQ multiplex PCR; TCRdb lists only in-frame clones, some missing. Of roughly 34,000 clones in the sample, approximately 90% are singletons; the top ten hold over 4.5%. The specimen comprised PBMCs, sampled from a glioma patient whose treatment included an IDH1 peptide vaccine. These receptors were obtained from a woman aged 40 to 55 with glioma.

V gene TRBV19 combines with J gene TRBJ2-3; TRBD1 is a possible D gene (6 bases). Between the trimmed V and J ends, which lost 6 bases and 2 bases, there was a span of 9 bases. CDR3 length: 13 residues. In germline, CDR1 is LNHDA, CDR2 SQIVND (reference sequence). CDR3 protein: CASSRGVTDTQYF. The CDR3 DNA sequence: TGTGCCAGTAGCAGGGGCGTCACAGATACGCAGTATTTT.

The DNA for the CDR3 is TGTGCCAGCAGCCCCGGGGGACCGAACACCGGGGAGCTGTTTTTT. This encodes CASSPGGPNTGELFF. The chain employs TRBV9 and TRBJ2-2; tentatively, D is TRBD2 (6 bases). Trimming took 4 bases from V and 0 from J, leaving 10 bases between them. The CDR3 contains 15 residues. The germline CDR1 and CDR2 sequences are SGDLS and YYNGEE.

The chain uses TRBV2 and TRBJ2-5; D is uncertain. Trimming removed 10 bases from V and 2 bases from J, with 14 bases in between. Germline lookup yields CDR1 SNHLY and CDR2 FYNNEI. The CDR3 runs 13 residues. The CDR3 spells CATERSSQETQYF. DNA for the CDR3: TGTGCCACCGAAAGGTCAAGTCAAGAGACCCAGTACTTC.

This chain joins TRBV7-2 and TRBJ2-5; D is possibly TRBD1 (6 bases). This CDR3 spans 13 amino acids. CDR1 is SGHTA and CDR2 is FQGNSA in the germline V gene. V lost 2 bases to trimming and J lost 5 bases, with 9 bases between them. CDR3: CASSLSQGETQYF. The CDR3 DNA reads TGTGCCAGCAGCTTAAGCCAGGGGGAGACCCAGTACTTC.

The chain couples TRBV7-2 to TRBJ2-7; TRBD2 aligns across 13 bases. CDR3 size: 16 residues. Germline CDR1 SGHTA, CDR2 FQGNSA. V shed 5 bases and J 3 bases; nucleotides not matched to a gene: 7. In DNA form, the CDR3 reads TGTGCCAGCAGCGCCCCGGGACTAGCGGGGAGCTACGAGCAGTACTTC. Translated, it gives CASSAPGLAGSYEQYF.

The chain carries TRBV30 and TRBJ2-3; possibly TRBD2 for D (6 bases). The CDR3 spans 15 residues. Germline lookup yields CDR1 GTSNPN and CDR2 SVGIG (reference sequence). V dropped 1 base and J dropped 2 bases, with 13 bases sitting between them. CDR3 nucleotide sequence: TGTGCCTGGAGTGAGGGGCGGGGTGTCACAGATACGCAGTATTTT. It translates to CAWSEGRGVTDTQYF. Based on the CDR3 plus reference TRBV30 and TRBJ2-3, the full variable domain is SQTIHQWPATLVQPVGSPLSLECTVEGTSNPNLYWYRQAAGRGLQLLFYSVGIGQISSEVPQNLSASRPQDRQFILSSKKLLLSDSGFYLCAWSEGRGVTDTQYFGPGTRLTVL.

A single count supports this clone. The CDR3 protein is CASRSSRVRLNEQFF. Written as DNA, the CDR3 is TGTGCCAGCAGGAGTTCAAGGGTTCGGTTAAATGAGCAGTTCTTC. The chain has TRBV6-5 and TRBJ2-1; D remains unclear. Germline lookup yields CDR1 MNHEY and CDR2 SVGAGI. Trimming left V 6 bases short and J 7 bases short, with 19 bases between. This CDR3 is built from 15 residues.

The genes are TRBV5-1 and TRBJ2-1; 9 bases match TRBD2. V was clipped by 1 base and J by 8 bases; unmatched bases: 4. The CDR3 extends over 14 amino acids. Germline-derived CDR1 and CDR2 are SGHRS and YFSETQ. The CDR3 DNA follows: TGCGCCAGCAGCTTGAGGGCTAGCGGGGATGAGCAGTTCTTC. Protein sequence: CASSLRASGDEQFF.